Shown below are 2 T cell receptor beta chains from a single sample sequenced in a study of CD4 T cells in relation to SARS-CoV-2 and coronaviruses. These receptors lack a known antigen. Some clones are missing from TCRdb's copy, which holds only in-frame ones; the method was immunoSEQ multiplex PCR. Among about 35,000 clones, about 80% were seen once, and the ten largest hold more than 6%. Source material: naive CD4+ T cells from PBMCs, cultured in vitro. Subset denoted: naive CD4+ T cells isolated by negative enrichment. The receptors stem from an adult with COVID-19.

The chain links TRBV30 to TRBJ1-6, with TRBD1 matching over 10 bases. Per the germline V gene, CDR1 is GTSNPN and CDR2 is SVGIG (reference sequence). V shed 2 bases and J 9 bases; nucleotides not matched to a gene: 4. This CDR3 contains 14 residues. The CDR3 loop reads CAWSLRTGGSPLHF. The CDR3, as DNA: TGTGCCTGGAGTCTACGGACAGGGGGTTCACCCCTCCACTTT. Full variable domain (remainder filled in from reference TRBV30 and TRBJ1-6): SQTIHQWPATLVQPVGSPLSLECTVEGTSNPNLYWYRQAAGRGLQLLFYSVGIGQISSEVPQNLSASRPQDRQFILSSKKLLLSDSGFYLCAWSLRTGGSPLHFGNGTRLTVT.

The J gene is TRBJ1-1, the V gene TRBV2; TRBD1 matches at 7 bases. Germline CDR1 and CDR2: SNHLY and FYNNEI. Trimming at V came to 6 bases and at J to 7 bases, leaving 5 bases not matched to a gene. The CDR3 loop spans 12 amino acids. CDR3 coding DNA: TGTGCCAGCAGGACAGGGCACGATGAAGCTTTCTTT. Translated: CASRTGHDEAFF.